The subject of this entry is one T cell receptor beta chain. The antigen is undetermined. The data stem from a study of beta chain features in type 1 diabetes. Study conclusions and caveats: More deletions and fewer insertions at VDJ junctions were found in patients with type 1 diabetes. Significant though moderate, a shortening of TCRB CDR3s appeared in all four CD4+ subsets of Type 1 diabetes patients.

Germline CDR1 is MGHRA and CDR2 is YSYEKL. This CDR3 has 17 residues. Trimming cost V 2 bases and J 10 bases; bases outside gene matches: 10. Reverse transcribing all isolated RNA meant expressed TCRB transcripts were sequenced. Profiled with immunoSEQ multiplex PCR; TCRdb holds only in-frame clones, not every one. Of about 620,000 clones listed, roughly 16% are singletons. This clonotype originated in a man aged 18 to 29 in good health. The chain couples TRBV4-1 to TRBJ2-1, with 14 positions matching TRBD2. The specimen sequenced was naive CD4+ T cells from blood. The chain's CDR3 is CASSQPRLAGGFGEQFF. The CDR3 coding sequence is TGCGCCAGCAGCCAACCCAGACTAGCGGGAGGGTTTGGGGAGCAGTTCTTC.